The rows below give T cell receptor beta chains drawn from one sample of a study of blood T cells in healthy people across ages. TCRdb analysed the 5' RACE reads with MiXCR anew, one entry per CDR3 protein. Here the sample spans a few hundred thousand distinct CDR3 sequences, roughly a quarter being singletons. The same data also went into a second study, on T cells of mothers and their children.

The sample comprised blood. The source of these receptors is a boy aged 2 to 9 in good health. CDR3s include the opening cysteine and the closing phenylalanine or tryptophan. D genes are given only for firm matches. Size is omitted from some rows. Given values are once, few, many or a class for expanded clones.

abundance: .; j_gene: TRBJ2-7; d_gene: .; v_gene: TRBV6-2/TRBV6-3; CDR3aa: CANGGEQVYEQYF; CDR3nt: TGTGCCAACGGGGGAGAACAAGTCTACGAGCAGTACTTC
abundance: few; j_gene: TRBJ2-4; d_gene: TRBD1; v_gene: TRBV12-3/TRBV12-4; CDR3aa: CASSFGDRGNIQYF; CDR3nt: TGTGCCAGCAGTTTCGGGGACAGGGGGAACATTCAGTACTTC
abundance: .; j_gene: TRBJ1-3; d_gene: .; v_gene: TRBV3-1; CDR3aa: CAGSHSGNTIYF; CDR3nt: TGTGCCGGCAGCCACTCTGGAAACACCATATATTTT
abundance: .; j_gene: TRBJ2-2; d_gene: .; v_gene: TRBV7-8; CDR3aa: CASRLVVGRAGELFF; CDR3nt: TGTGCCAGCAGGCTTGTTGTGGGTAGGGCCGGGGAGCTGTTTTTT
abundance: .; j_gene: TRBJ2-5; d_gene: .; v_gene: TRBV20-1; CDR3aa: CSARDNREETQYF; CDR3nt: TGCAGTGCTAGAGATAACAGGGAAGAGACCCAGTACTTC
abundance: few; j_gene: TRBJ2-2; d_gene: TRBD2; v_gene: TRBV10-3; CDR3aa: CAISERAGGVTGELFF; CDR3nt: TGTGCCATCAGTGAAAGAGCGGGAGGGGTCACCGGGGAGCTGTTTTTT
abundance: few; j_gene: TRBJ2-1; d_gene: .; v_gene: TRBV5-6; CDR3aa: CASSYRGSSSYNEQFF; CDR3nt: TGTGCCAGCAGCTATAGGGGGTCAAGCTCCTACAATGAGCAGTTCTTC
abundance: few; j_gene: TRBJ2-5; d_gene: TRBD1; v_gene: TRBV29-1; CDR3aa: CSVGMVTGTGTPYGQYF; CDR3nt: TGCAGCGTTGGGATGGTTACCGGGACAGGGACACCCTACGGGCAGTACTTC
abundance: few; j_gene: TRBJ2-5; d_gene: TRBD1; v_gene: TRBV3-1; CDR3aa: CASRKTGMETQYF; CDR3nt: TGTGCCAGCAGGAAGACAGGGATGGAGACCCAGTACTTC
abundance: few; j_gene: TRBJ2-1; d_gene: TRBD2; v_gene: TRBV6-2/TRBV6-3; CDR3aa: CASSWQLAGYNEQFF; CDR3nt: TGTGCCAGCAGTTGGCAACTAGCGGGTTACAATGAGCAGTTCTTC
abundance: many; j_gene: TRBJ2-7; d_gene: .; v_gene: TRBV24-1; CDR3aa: CATSETQGRVAQQYF; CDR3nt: TGTGCCACCAGTGAAACCCAGGGACGCGTCGCCCAGCAGTACTTC
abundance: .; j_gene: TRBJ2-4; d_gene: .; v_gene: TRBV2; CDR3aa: CVSSEGRSPLAKNIQYF; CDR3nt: TGTGTCAGCAGTGAAGGAAGATCCCCCTTAGCCAAAAACATTCAGTACTTC
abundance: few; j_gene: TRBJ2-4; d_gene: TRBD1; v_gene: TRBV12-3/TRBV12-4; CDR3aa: CASSCTGVKNIQYF; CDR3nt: TGTGCCAGCAGTTGTACAGGGGTCAAAAACATTCAGTACTTC
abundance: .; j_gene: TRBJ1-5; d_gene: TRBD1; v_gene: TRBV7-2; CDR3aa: CASSPQGQGAPLQPQHF; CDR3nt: TGTGCCAGCAGCCCCCAAGGACAGGGGGCCCCTCTTCAGCCCCAGCATTTT
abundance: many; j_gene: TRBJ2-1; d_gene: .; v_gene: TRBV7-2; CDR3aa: CASSLARYNEQFF; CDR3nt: TGTGCCAGCAGTTTAGCACGCTACAATGAGCAGTTCTTC
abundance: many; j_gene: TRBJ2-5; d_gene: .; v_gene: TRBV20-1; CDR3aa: CSARDGAGQETQYF; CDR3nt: TGCAGTGCTAGAGATGGGGCTGGCCAAGAGACCCAGTACTTC
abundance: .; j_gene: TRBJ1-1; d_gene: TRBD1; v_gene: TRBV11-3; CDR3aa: CASSLGGQGGTEAFF; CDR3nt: TGTGCCAGCAGCTTAGGTGGACAGGGGGGCACTGAAGCTTTCTTT
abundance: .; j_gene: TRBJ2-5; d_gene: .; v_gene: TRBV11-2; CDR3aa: CASSFQRTMYQETQYF; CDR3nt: TGTGCCAGCAGCTTCCAAAGGACAATGTACCAAGAGACCCAGTACTTC
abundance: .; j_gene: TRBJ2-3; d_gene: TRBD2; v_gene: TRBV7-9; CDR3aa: CASSTTGGYADTQYF; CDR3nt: TGTGCCAGCAGCACGACGGGGGGGTATGCAGATACGCAGTATTTT
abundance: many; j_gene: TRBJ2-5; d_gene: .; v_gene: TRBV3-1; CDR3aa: CASSRSSGQETQYF; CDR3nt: TGTGCCAGCAGCCGGAGTAGCGGACAAGAGACCCAGTACTTC
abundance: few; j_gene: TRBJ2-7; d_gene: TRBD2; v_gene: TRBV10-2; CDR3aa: CASSGSGLAKSKQYF; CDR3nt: TGCGCCAGCAGTGGATCGGGACTAGCAAAGTCCAAGCAGTACTTC
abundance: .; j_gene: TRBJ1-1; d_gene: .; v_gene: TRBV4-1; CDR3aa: CASSQDTRGPNTEAFF; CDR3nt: TGCGCCAGCAGCCAAGACACCCGGGGTCCGAACACTGAAGCTTTCTTT
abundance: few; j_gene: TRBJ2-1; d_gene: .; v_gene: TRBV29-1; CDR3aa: CSVRQASYNEQFF; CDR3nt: TGCAGCGTTAGACAGGCCTCCTACAATGAGCAGTTCTTC
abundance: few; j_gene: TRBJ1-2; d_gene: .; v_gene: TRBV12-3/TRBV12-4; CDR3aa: CASSAAYGYTF; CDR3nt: TGTGCCAGCTCGGCGGCCTATGGCTACACCTTC
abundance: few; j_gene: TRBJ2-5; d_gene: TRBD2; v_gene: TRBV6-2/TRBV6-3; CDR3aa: CASSYPFPREAGETQYF; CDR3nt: TGTGCCAGCAGTTACCCGTTCCCGCGGGAGGCGGGAGAGACCCAGTACTTC
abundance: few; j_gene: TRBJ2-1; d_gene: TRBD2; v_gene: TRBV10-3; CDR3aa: CAISESRVLSLRGRTDEQFF; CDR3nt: TGTGCCATCAGTGAGTCCAGGGTCCTCTCTCTACGCGGGAGGACGGATGAGCAGTTCTTC
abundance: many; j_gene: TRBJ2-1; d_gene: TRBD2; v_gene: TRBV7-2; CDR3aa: CASSLTSGRHNEQFF; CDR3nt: TGTGCCAGCAGCTTAACTAGCGGGAGACACAATGAGCAGTTCTTC
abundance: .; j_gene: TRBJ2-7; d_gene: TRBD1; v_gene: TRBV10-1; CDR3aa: CASSETGTGVYEQYF; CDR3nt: TGCGCCAGCAGTGAGACCGGGACAGGGGTGTACGAGCAGTACTTC
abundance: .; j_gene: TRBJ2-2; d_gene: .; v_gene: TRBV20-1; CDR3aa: CSARRRPGTGELFF; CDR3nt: TGCAGTGCTAGAAGGCGACCGGGCACCGGGGAGCTGTTTTTT
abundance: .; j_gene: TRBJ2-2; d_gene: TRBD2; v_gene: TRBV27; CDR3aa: CASTQRGTSGATGELFF; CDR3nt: TGTGCCAGCACTCAACGGGGGACTAGCGGGGCTACCGGGGAGCTGTTTTTT
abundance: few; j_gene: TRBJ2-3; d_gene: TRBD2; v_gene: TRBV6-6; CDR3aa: CASSYRLAGEPQYF; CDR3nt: TGTGCCAGCAGTTACCGGCTAGCGGGAGAGCCGCAGTATTTT
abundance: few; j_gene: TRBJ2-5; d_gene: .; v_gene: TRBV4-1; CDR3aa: CASRPGPYQETQYF; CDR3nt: TGCGCCAGCAGGCCTGGACCCTACCAAGAGACCCAGTACTTC
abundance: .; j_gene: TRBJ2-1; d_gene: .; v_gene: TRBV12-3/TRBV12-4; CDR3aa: CAVQTMAEQFF; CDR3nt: TGTGCCGTACAGACGATGGCTGAGCAGTTCTTC
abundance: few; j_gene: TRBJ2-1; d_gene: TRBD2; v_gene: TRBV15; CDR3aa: CATSRDLSNGRGETQFF; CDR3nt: TGTGCCACCAGCAGAGATCTAAGCAACGGGAGGGGAGAGACCCAGTTCTTC
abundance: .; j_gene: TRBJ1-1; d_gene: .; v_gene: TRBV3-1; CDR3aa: CASRQLGGNTEAFF; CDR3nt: TGTGCCAGCAGGCAGCTCGGGGGGAACACTGAAGCTTTCTTT
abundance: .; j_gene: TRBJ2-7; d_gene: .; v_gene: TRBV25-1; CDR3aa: CASSGGDEQYF; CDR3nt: TGTGCCAGCAGTGGCGGGGACGAGCAGTACTTC
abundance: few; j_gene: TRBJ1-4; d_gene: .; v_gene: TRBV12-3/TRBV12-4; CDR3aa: CASSLPVQGATNEKLFF; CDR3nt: TGTGCCAGCAGTTTACCGGTTCAGGGAGCAACTAATGAAAAACTGTTTTTT
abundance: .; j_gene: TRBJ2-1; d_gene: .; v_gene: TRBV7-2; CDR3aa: CASSLDDVTLLYNEQFF; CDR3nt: TGTGCCAGCAGCTTAGATGATGTCACGTTACTCTACAATGAGCAGTTCTTC
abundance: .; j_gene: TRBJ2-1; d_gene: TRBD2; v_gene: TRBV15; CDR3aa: CATRRAGGPYNEQFF; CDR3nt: TGTGCCACGAGACGGGCGGGAGGTCCTTACAATGAGCAGTTCTTC
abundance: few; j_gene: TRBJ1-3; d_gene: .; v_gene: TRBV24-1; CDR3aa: CATSDPRLGGNTIYF; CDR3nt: TGTGCCACCAGCGATCCACGACTGGGAGGAAACACCATATATTTT
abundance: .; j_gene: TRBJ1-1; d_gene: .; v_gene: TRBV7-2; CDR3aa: CASSLEAVNTEAFF; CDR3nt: TGTGCCAGCAGCTTAGAGGCAGTGAACACTGAAGCTTTCTTT
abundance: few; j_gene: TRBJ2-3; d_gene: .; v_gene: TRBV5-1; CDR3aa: CASRRAGLITDTQYF; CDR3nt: TGCGCCAGCAGGAGGGCGGGACTGATCACAGATACGCAGTATTTT
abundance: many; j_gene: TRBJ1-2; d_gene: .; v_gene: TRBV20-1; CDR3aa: CSARTEGFLGLGYGYTF; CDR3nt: TGCAGTGCTAGAACCGAGGGGTTTCTGGGGCTTGGCTATGGCTACACCTTC
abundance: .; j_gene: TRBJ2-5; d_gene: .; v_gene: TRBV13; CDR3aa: CASSLRSSGGETQYF; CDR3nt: TGTGCCAGCAGCTTGAGGAGTAGTGGGGGGGAGACCCAGTACTTC
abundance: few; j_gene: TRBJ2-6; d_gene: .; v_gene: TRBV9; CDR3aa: CASSATGPSGANVLTF; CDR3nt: TGTGCCAGCAGCGCTACGGGGCCCTCTGGGGCCAACGTCCTGACTTTC
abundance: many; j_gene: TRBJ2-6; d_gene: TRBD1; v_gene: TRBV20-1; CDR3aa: CSASRDSISGANVLTF; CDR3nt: TGCAGTGCTAGCCGGGACAGCATCTCTGGGGCCAACGTCCTGACTTTC
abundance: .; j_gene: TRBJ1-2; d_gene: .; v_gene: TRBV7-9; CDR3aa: CASSLMASYGYTF; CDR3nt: TGTGCCAGCAGCTTAATGGCCAGCTATGGCTACACCTTC